The 14 T cell receptor beta chains listed next were all sequenced from one sample in a study of post-analysis software for immune sequencing data. Prepared libraries of TCR beta cDNA carried unique molecular identifiers. TCRdb fed the PCR reads into MiXCR, producing one record per CDR3 protein. The table includes over 150,000 distinct CDR3 sequences, 30% detected once. These TCRs' antigens remain unknown. Study outcomes and limitations: Compared with controls, patients had more of 4 to 6 TRBV segments, including TRBV5-6, TRBV5-1 and TRBV20-1.

What was sequenced was blood. These receptors came from a girl between 5 and 17 years old with multiple sclerosis.

In regard to this clonotype: The CDR3 does not close with the conserved phenylalanine or tryptophan, likely indicating a read error. The CDR3 reads CASGEGLAGSNEQYS. In DNA form, the CDR3 reads TGTGCTAGTGGAGAGGGACTAGCGGGCTCCAATGAGCAGTACTCC. V is TRBV12-5 and J is TRBJ2-7; 12 positions match TRBD2. The CDR3 covers 15 residues. Germline V lookup: CDR1 LGHNT, CDR2 FRNRAP. Trimming cost V 6 bases and J 7 bases; bases outside gene matches: 10.

This clonotype has only a few counts. The gene calls are TRBV5-6 and TRBJ1-2; D is uncertain. Germline V lookup: CDR1 SGHDT, CDR2 YYEEEE. Trimming cost V 0 bases and J 4 bases, with 10 bases left between them. This CDR3 is 14 amino acids long. The CDR3 here is CASSLGRQSYGYTF. CDR3 in DNA: TGTGCCAGCAGCTTGGGACGGCAGTCCTATGGCTACACCTTC.

A remark on this clonotype: A much larger clone lies a single base off, so this may be a read error. The chain combines TRBV5-8 with TRBJ2-3, with TRBD2 matching 7 bases. The junction had 15 bases not matched to a gene; V was cut back by 4 bases and J by 4 bases. CDR3 length: 17 amino acids. Germline CDR1 reads SGHTS; CDR2 reads YDEGEE. CDR3: CASSLRLTGGRADTQYF. In nucleotides, the CDR3 is TGTGCCAGCAGCCTCCGACTAACGGGAGGTAGGGCAGATACGCAGTATTTT.

The genes are TRBV12-3 or TRBV12-4 and TRBJ2-1; TRBD2 might be the D (5 bases). V gave up 4 bases and J gave up 7 bases, with 17 bases separating them. This CDR3 region has 15 residues. This CDR3 is CASSSPLDHINEQFF. The CDR3 DNA sequence: TGTGCCAGCAGTTCCCCACTAGACCATATAAATGAGCAGTTCTTC.

This clonotype was picked up many times. V usage is TRBV5-1 and J usage is TRBJ2-1; TRBD2 might be the D (5 bases). The CDR3 extends over 17 amino acids. The ends were cut back, 3 bases at V and 7 bases at J, with 23 bases in the middle. Germline CDR1 is SGHRS and CDR2 is YFSETQ. The CDR3 region is CASSSLPREVGANEQFF. The CDR3 nucleotides read TGCGCCAGCAGCTCACTACCCCGGGAAGTAGGTGCAAATGAGCAGTTCTTC.

The rearrangement links TRBV6-5 to TRBJ2-1, with 8 nucleotides matching TRBD2. Germline V gives CDR1 MNHEY, CDR2 SVGAGI. V lost 6 bases to trimming and J lost 9 bases; unmatched junction nucleotides: 10. This CDR3 comprises 14 residues. Here the CDR3 DNA reads TGTGCCAGCAGACCGGGACTAGGTGTCACTGAGCAGTTCTTC. It yields the protein CASRPGLGVTEQFF.

There are many counts of this clonotype. The chain couples TRBV9 to TRBJ2-5; 7 nucleotides match TRBD2. Trimming removed 2 bases from V and 4 bases from J; junction bases left unmatched: 5. CDR1 and CDR2 (germline): SGDLS, YYNGEE. CDR3 size: 14 residues. The CDR3 DNA is TGTGCCAGCAGCGTCGGGCCTAGCGGAGAGACCCAGTACTTC. The encoded protein is CASSVGPSGETQYF.

This clonotype has a count of ten or more. V usage is TRBV29-1 and J usage is TRBJ2-6; the D is unclear. CDR3 length: 13 amino acids. V lost 7 bases and J lost 0, with 7 bases in between. Germline lookup yields CDR1 SQVTM and CDR2 ANQGSEA. The CDR3 nucleotides are TGCAGCGCCGGTACCTCTGGGGCCAACGTCCTGACTTTC. Its protein is CSAGTSGANVLTF.

The V call is TRBV11-2, the J call TRBJ2-1, with D unclear. The germline V gene has CDR1 SGHAT and CDR2 FQNNGV. The CDR3 contains 13 residues. V was clipped by 4 bases and J by 9 bases, with 13 bases between them. Here the CDR3 reads CASSSPTRGEQFF. The CDR3 DNA reads as TGTGCCAGCAGCTCACCTACCCGCGGTGAGCAGTTCTTC.

The chain employs TRBV28 and TRBJ2-3; unclear D gene. Trimming pared 8 bases from V and 3 bases from J, leaving 3 bases between. This CDR3 spans 10 amino acids. Germline assignment: CDR1 MDHEN and CDR2 SYDVKM. The CDR3 loop is CASGTDTQYF. The DNA for the CDR3 is TGTGCCAGCGGTACAGATACGCAGTATTTT.

Comment on this clonotype: This may come from a read error, since a much larger clone is one base off. The chain has TRBV20-1 and TRBJ2-1; tentatively, D is TRBD2 (5 bases). Germline V gene data show CDR1 as DFQATT and CDR2 as SNEGSKA (reference sequence). The CDR3 runs to 18 residues. The CDR3 reads CSARDTRSSRGSHNEQFF. Here the CDR3 DNA reads TGCAGTGCTAGAGATACGAGGTCTAGCAGAGGCTCCCACAATGAGCAGTTCTTC.

The table lists this clonotype with many counts. The gene calls are TRBV10-1 and TRBJ2-3; either TRBD1 or TRBD2 may supply D (5 bases each). V shed 2 bases and J shed 8 bases, with 14 bases lying between them. This CDR3 has 14 amino acids. CDR1 and CDR2 (germline): WNHNN, SYGVQD (reference sequence). The CDR3 sequence is CASSEPGTAGTQYF. CDR3 in DNA: TGCGCCAGCAGTGAGCCGGGGACGGCTGGTACGCAGTATTTT.

Many counts were recorded for this clonotype. The rearrangement joins TRBV5-1 to TRBJ2-1; 8 nucleotides line up with TRBD1. J lost 4 bases, V lost 2 bases, and 17 bases had no gene match. This CDR3 contains 19 residues. CDR1 is SGHRS, CDR2 YFSETQ, per germline. CDR3 loop: CASSFGQGATWKPYNEQFF. In DNA, the CDR3 is TGCGCCAGCAGCTTCGGACAGGGAGCCACTTGGAAACCGTACAATGAGCAGTTCTTC. The full variable domain, in which reference TRBV5-1 and TRBJ2-1 provide the parts outside the CDR3, is KAGVTQTPRYLIKTRGQQVTLSCSPISGHRSVSWYQQTPGQGLQFLFEYFSETQRNKGNFPGRFSGRQFSNSRSEMNVSTLELGDSALYLCASSFGQGATWKPYNEQFFGPGTRLTVL.

This clonotype was observed at least ten times. The J gene is TRBJ1-2, the V gene TRBV7-2; 10 bases agree with TRBD1. In germline, CDR1 is SGHTA, CDR2 FQGNSA. The CDR3 totals 14 residues. V lost 3 bases and J lost 6; bases outside the gene matches: 4. CDR3: CASSFGDRGDGYTF. The CDR3 bases are TGTGCCAGCAGCTTTGGGGACAGGGGCGATGGCTACACCTTC. The variable domain in full, with the rest retrieved from reference TRBV7-2 and TRBJ1-2, is GAGVSQSPSNKVTEKGKDVELRCDPISGHTALYWYRQSLGQGLEFLIYFQGNSAPDKSGLPSDRFSAERTGGSVSTLTIQRTQQEDSAVYLCASSFGDRGDGYTFGSGTRLTVV.